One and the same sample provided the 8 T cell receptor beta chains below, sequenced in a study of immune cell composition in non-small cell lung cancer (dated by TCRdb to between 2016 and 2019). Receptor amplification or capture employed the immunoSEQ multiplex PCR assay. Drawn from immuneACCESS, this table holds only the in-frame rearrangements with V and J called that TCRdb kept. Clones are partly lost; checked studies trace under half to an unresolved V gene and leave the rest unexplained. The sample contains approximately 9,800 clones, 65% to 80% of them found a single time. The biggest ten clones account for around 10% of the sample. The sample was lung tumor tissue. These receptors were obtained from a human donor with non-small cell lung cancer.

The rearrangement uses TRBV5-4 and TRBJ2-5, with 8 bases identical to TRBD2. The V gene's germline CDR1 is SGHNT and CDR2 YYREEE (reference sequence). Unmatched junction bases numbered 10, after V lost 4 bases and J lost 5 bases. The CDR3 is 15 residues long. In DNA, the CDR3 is TGTGCCAGCAGCAGCCGGGGGGGGGCACGGGAGACCCAGTACTTC. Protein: CASSSRGGARETQYF. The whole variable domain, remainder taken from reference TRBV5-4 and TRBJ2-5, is ETGVTQSPTHLIKTRGQQVTLRCSSQSGHNTVSWYQQALGQGPQFIFQYYREEENGRGNFPPRFSGLQFPNYSSELNVNALELDDSALYLCASSSRGGARETQYFGPGTRLLVL.

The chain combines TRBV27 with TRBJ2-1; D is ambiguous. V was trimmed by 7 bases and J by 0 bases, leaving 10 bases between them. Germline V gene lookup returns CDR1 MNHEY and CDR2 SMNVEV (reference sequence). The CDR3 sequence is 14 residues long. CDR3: CASKYGDSYNEQFF. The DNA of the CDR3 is TGTGCCAGCAAGTATGGAGACTCCTACAATGAGCAGTTCTTC.

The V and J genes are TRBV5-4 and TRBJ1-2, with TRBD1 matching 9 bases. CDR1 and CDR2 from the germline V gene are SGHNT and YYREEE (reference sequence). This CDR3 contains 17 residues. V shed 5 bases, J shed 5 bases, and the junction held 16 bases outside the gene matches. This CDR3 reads CASRRAGTGFKGYGYTF. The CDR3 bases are TGTGCCAGCAGGAGAGCCGGGACAGGGTTTAAGGGGTATGGCTACACCTTC.

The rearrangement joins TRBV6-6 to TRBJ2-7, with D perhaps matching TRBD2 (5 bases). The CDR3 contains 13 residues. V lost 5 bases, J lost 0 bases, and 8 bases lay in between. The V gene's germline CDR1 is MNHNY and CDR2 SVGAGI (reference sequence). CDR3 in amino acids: CASSPRDSYEQYF. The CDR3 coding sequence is TGTGCCAGCAGTCCCCGGGACTCCTACGAGCAGTACTTC.

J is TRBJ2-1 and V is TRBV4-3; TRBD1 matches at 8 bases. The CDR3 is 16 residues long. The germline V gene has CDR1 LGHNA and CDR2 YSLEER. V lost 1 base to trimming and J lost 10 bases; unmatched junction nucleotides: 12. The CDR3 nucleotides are TGCGCCAGCAGCCAAGCCGACCTCGACAGGGGCGGGGAGCAGTTCTTC. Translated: CASSQADLDRGGEQFF.

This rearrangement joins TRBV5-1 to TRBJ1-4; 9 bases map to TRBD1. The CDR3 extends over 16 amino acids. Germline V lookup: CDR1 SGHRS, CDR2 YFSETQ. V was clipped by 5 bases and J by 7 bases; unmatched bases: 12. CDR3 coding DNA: TGCGCCAGCAGAACAGGGGGCGATCCCGGTGTTGAAAAACTGTTTTTT. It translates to CASRTGGDPGVEKLFF.

CDR3: CASRGYGYTF. The CDR3 DNA reads TGTGCCAGCAGGGGCTATGGCTACACCTTC. This chain links TRBV6-1 with TRBJ1-2; D is unclear. There are 10 residues in the CDR3. The V end was cut by 6 bases, the J end by 4 bases, with 3 bases between. The germline CDR1 and CDR2 sequences are MNHNS and SASEGT.

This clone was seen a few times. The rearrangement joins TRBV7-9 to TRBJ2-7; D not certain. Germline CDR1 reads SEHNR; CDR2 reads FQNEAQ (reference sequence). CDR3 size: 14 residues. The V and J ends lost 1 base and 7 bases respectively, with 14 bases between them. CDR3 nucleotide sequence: TGTGCCAGCAGCTTAGAAGGTATGGCACCTGAGCAGTACTTC. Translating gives CASSLEGMAPEQYF.